Presented here are 15 T cell receptor beta chains from one specimen sequenced in a study of shared clonotypes between healthy human individuals. Data came from immunoSEQ multiplex PCR; TCRdb stores just in-frame clones and leaves some out. Of 550,000 to 750,000 clones listed, 95% are singletons. Naive CD8 populations comprised CD45RO-negative cells positively selected for CCR7, excluding terminally differentiated effector memory CD45RA+ cells. Sequencing used naive CD8+ T cells sorted from blood. The receptors derive from a woman aged 30 to 39 in good health.

This chain joins TRBV10-1 and TRBJ2-2, with D possibly TRBD1 on 5 matching bases. The V gene's germline CDR1 is WNHNN and CDR2 SYGVQD (reference sequence). The CDR3 consists of 14 residues. V lost 4 bases and J 3 bases, leaving 9 bases between the germline ends. In nucleotides, the CDR3 is TGCGCCAGCAGTGCCCAGGGATACACCGGGGAGCTGTTTTTT. As protein: CASSAQGYTGELFF.

This chain joins TRBV30 and TRBJ2-1, with TRBD2 identical over 11 bases. V gave up 3 bases and J gave up 10 bases; unmatched junction bases: 11. Germline V gene lookup returns CDR1 GTSNPN and CDR2 SVGIG (reference sequence). The CDR3 covers 15 residues. For the CDR3, the DNA is TGTGCCTGGAGCACCGGGACTAGCGGTTTTGGAGAGCAGTTCTTC. Translation gives CAWSTGTSGFGEQFF.

The J gene is TRBJ2-1, the V gene TRBV11-1; 13 nucleotides match TRBD2. Trimming removed 1 base from V and 12 bases from J; junction bases left unmatched: 6. Germline V gives CDR1 SGHAT, CDR2 FQDESV (reference sequence). There are 15 residues in the CDR3. CDR3 coding DNA: TGTGCCAGCAGCTTAGGGACTAGCGGGAGTTTGGGGCAGTTCTTC. Translation gives CASSLGTSGSLGQFF. Using reference TRBV11-1 and TRBJ2-1 for the parts outside the CDR3, the full variable domain is EAEVAQSPRYKITEKSQAVAFWCDPISGHATLYWYRQILGQGPELLVQFQDESVVDDSQLPKDRFSAERLKGVDSTLKIQPAELGDSAMYLCASSLGTSGSLGQFFGPGTRLTVL.

The chain couples TRBV7-9 to TRBJ2-7; the match to TRBD2 covers 11 bases. Trimming cost V 4 bases and J 7 bases; bases outside gene matches: 6. The CDR3 sequence is 14 residues long. Germline V gives CDR1 SEHNR, CDR2 FQNEAQ (reference sequence). CDR3 in DNA: TGTGCCAGCAGCTCGGGACTAGCGGTTGGTGAGCAGTACTTC. This encodes CASSSGLAVGEQYF. The full variable domain, its missing parts supplied by reference TRBV7-9 and TRBJ2-7, is DTGVSQNPRHKITKRGQNVTFRCDPISEHNRLYWYRQTLGQGPEFLTYFQNEAQLEKSRLLSDRFSAERPKGSFSTLEIQRTEQGDSAMYLCASSSGLAVGEQYFGPGTRLTVT.

The rearrangement uses TRBV5-1 and TRBJ1-3; no reliable D call. V was shortened by 5 bases and J by 6 bases, with 9 bases between the two germline ends. Germline-derived CDR1 and CDR2 are SGHRS and YFSETQ. The CDR3 has 12 residues. The CDR3 sequence: CASRGEQNTIYF. CDR3 bases: TGCGCCAGCAGAGGAGAGCAAAACACCATATATTTT. The full variable domain, its missing parts supplied by reference TRBV5-1 and TRBJ1-3, is KAGVTQTPRYLIKTRGQQVTLSCSPISGHRSVSWYQQTPGQGLQFLFEYFSETQRNKGNFPGRFSGRQFSNSRSEMNVSTLELGDSALYLCASRGEQNTIYFGEGSWLTVV.

The J gene is TRBJ2-6, the V gene TRBV29-1; D is possibly TRBD1 (5 bases). V was clipped by 6 bases and J by 4 bases, with 13 bases between them. Germline V gene data show CDR1 as SQVTM and CDR2 as ANQGSEA. The CDR3 contains 14 residues. This CDR3 is CSVAGFGGANVLTF. DNA for the CDR3: TGCAGCGTAGCAGGGTTCGGCGGGGCCAACGTCCTGACTTTC.

This chain joins TRBV6-5 and TRBJ2-7; maybe TRBD2 (6 bases). Germline assignment: CDR1 MNHEY and CDR2 SVGAGI. Trimming shortened V by 4 bases and J by 7 bases, and 17 bases separated the two germline ends. CDR3 length equals 14 residues. The CDR3, as DNA: TGTGCCAGCAGTTGGTCGGGAGAAGCGGAGGAGCAGTACTTC. Translation gives CASSWSGEAEEQYF.

V gene TRBV5-4 combines with J gene TRBJ2-7; D might be TRBD1 (7 bases). Germline V gene lookup returns CDR1 SGHNT and CDR2 YYREEE (reference sequence). V lost 2 bases to trimming and J lost 7 bases, with 13 bases between them. The length of the CDR3 is 13 residues. The CDR3 sequence is CASSFTGAGEQYF. For the CDR3, the DNA is TGTGCCAGCAGCTTTACAGGGGCGGGGGAGCAGTACTTC.

V is TRBV6-8 and J is TRBJ2-4; no reliable D call. Looked up from germline, CDR1 is MNHGY and CDR2 is SAAAGT. The CDR3 covers 14 residues. Trimming cost V 3 bases and J 5 bases, with 11 bases left between them. CDR3 in amino acids: CASSYSSRQNIQYF. The CDR3 nucleotides read TGTGCCAGCAGTTATTCCAGCCGCCAAAACATTCAGTACTTC.

As concerns this clone: Other nucleotide sequences in the sample specify the same CDR3. The chain combines TRBV27 with TRBJ1-1; no definite D call. CDR1 is MNHEY, CDR2 SMNVEV, per germline (reference sequence). This CDR3 spans 13 amino acids. With 2 bases removed from V and 2 bases from J, the gap between germline ends came to 6 bases. The CDR3: CASSLGPNTEAFF. CDR3 bases: TGTGCCAGCAGTTTAGGGCCCAACACTGAAGCTTTCTTT.

The V and J genes are TRBV5-4 and TRBJ2-7; weak D call: TRBD1 (6 bases). Germline CDR1 reads SGHNT; CDR2 reads YYREEE (reference sequence). This CDR3 is built from 14 residues. V lost 4 bases to trimming and J lost 5 bases, with 16 bases between them. The CDR3 sequence: CASSPGDTPNEQYF. The CDR3 DNA reads as TGTGCCAGCAGCCCTGGGGACACCCCAAACGAGCAGTACTTC.

The chain carries TRBV7-9 and TRBJ2-7; no clear D. The CDR3 is 14 residues long. CDR1 and CDR2 (germline): SEHNR, FQNEAQ (reference sequence). V was trimmed by 5 bases and J by 0 bases, leaving 11 bases between them. The CDR3 bases are TGTGCCAGCAGCCCCATGGAGAGCTCCTACGAGCAGTACTTC. Translating gives CASSPMESSYEQYF.

The J gene is TRBJ1-2, the V gene TRBV19, with a weak D call TRBD1 (6 bases). The ends were cut back, 6 bases at V and 13 bases at J, with 15 bases in the middle. In germline, CDR1 is LNHDA, CDR2 SQIVND (reference sequence). This CDR3 has 11 amino acids. This CDR3 is CASRSAGDGTF. The CDR3, as DNA: TGTGCCAGTAGATCCGCAGGGGATGGCACCTTC.

The chain uses TRBV23-1 and TRBJ1-2; D may be TRBD1 (5 bases). TRBV23-1 is reported as an ORF; its role is uncertain. Trimming removed 3 bases at V and 8 bases at J, with 10 bases between. CDR3 length: 12 amino acids. The CDR3 DNA reads TGCGCCAGCAGTCAGTTAAGGGGCGGCTACACCTTC. Its translation: CASSQLRGGYTF.

In its sample, this clone was seen a few times. This chain joins TRBV2 and TRBJ1-3; 7 positions agree with TRBD1. The length of the CDR3 is 14 residues. Germline loops: CDR1 SNHLY, CDR2 FYNNEI. Trimming removed 6 bases from V and 3 bases from J; junction bases left unmatched: 5. The CDR3 here is CASREQGSGNTIYF. The CDR3 DNA follows: TGTGCCAGCAGAGAACAGGGGAGTGGAAACACCATATATTTT.